This T cell receptor (beta chain) was sequenced in a study of PD-L1 blockade in urothelial cancer. The wider study: The median number of T cells present in blood samples was roughly 140,000.

Regarding time point: peripheral blood 6 weeks after treatment start. Generated by immunoSEQ multiplex PCR, the TCRdb table keeps only in-frame clones and is missing some. The sample includes some 110,000 clones, 75% to 90% of them seen just once. Losses at the gene ends were 3 bases for V and 6 bases for J; bases not matched to a gene: 6. Germline V CDR1 and CDR2: MNHEY, SMNVEV (reference sequence). This CDR3 has 14 residues. The sample here was PBMCs, taken around atezolizumab (anti-PD-L1) treatment. This clonotype was sampled from a man between 60 and 75 years old with urothelial cancer. The chain links TRBV27 to TRBJ2-7; 9 bases line up with TRBD1. CDR3 bases: TGTGCCAGCAGTTTCCGGGACAGGGTGGGCGAGCAGTACTTC. It is translated as CASSFRDRVGEQYF.